This T cell receptor (beta chain) was documented in a study of radiation and T cells in renal cell carcinoma. Using immunoSEQ multiplex PCR, the repertoire was profiled, and TCRdb retains in-frame clones only, with some absent. Counted here are roughly 160,000 clones, about 87% occurring once; the ten biggest clones make up about 11%. The V end was cut by 3 bases, the J end by 1 base, with 13 bases between. The CDR3 extends over 15 amino acids. CDR1 SGDLS and CDR2 YYNGEE come from the germline V gene. Stated time point: blood 4 weeks post-SBRT, at nephrectomy. Treatment of the sample: 15 Gy SBRT to primary tumor, nephrectomy 4 weeks later. Nephrectomy followed 15 Gy stereotactic body radiation by 4 weeks.

This TCR derives from a woman aged 50 to 60 with renal cell carcinoma. The chain joins TRBV9 to TRBJ1-1, with D possibly matching TRBD1 (6 bases). Sequenced material: blood, taken from a patient whose treatment included radiotherapy and nephrectomy. The CDR3 sequence: CASSARGRGNTEAFF. The CDR3 region has the DNA TGTGCCAGCAGCGCCCGGGGGCGCGGGAACACTGAAGCTTTCTTT.